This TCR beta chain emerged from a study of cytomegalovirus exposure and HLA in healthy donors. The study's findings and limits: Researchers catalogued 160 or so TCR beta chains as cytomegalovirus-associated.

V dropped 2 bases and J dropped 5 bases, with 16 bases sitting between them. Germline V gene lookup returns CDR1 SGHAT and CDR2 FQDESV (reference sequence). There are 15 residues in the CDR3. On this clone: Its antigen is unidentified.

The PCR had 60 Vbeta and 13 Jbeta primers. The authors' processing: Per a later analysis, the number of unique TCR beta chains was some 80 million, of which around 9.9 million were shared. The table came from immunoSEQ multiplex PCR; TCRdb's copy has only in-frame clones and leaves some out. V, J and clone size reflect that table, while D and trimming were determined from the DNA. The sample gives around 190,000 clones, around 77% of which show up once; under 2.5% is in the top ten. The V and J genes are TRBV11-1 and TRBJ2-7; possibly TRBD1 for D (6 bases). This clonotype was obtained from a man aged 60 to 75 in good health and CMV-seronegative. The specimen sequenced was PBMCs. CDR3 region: CASSLRQGLRNEQYF. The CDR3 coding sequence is TGTGCCAGCAGCTTAAGGCAGGGGCTGAGGAACGAGCAGTACTTC.